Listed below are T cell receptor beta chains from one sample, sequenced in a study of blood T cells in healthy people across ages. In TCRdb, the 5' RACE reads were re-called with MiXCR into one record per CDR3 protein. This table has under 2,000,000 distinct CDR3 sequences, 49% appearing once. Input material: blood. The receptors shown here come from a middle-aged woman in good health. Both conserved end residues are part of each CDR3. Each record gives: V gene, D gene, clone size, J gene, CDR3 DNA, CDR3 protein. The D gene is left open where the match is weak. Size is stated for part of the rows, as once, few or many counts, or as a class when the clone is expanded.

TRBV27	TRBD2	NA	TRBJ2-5	TGTGCCAGCAGTTTATTTGGGGCTTCTATGGGGGGGAGTGAGCAGTACTTC	CASSLFGASMGGSEQYF
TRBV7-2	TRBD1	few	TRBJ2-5	TGTGCCAGCAGCATAGAGGACAGGGATCGTAATAACAAACCCCAAGAGACCCAGTACTTC	CASSIEDRDRNNKPQETQYF
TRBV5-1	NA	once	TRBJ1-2	TGCGCCAGCAGCAAGGGAGGGGAAGTTGGCTACACCTTC	CASSKGGEVGYTF
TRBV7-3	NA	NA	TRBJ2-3	TGTGCCAGCAGCTTCAGAGCGACAGGCACAGATACGCAGTATTTT	CASSFRATGTDTQYF
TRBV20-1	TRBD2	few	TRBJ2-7	TGCAGTGCTGCGCTAGCGGGCGGCTCCTACGAGCAGTACTTC	CSAALAGGSYEQYF
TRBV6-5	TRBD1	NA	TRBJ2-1	TGTGCCAGCAACCCGGACAGGGTATCCTACAATGAGCAGTTCTTC	CASNPDRVSYNEQFF
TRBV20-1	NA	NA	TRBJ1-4	TGCAGTGCTAGACCCGAGGCAGGCGCACGGGAAAAACTGTTTTTT	CSARPEAGAREKLFF
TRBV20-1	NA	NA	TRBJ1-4	TGCAGTGCTAGAGGAGGTTCAGGGGAAAAACTGTTTTTT	CSARGGSGEKLFF
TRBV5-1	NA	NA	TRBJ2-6	TGCGCCAGCCAGTTTATCGGGGCCAACGTCCTGACTTTC	CASQFIGANVLTF
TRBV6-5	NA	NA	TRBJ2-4	TGTGCCAGCAGCGATGGGGTCAAAAACATTCAGTACTTC	CASSDGVKNIQYF
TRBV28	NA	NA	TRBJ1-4	TGTGCCAGCACGGAGACCGTTAATGAAAAACTGTTTTTT	CASTETVNEKLFF
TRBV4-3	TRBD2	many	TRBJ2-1	TGCGCCAGCAGCCAAGCTCCGGGGGGGCGGAACAATGAGCAGTTCTTC	CASSQAPGGRNNEQFF
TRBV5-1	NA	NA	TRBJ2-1	TGCGCCAGCAGAGAAACATCCAGTGAGCAGTTCTTC	CASRETSSEQFF
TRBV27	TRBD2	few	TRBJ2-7	TGTGCCAGCAGTTTCAAAAAACTAGCGGGGGGCGAGCAGTACTTC	CASSFKKLAGGEQYF
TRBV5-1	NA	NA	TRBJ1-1	TGCGCCAGCAGCTTGACGGGGACCTACATGAACACTGAAGCTTTCTTT	CASSLTGTYMNTEAFF
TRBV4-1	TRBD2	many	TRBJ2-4	TGCGCCAGCAGCCAGCGGGGGGGGCAACTAGCCAAAAACATTCAGTACTTC	CASSQRGGQLAKNIQYF
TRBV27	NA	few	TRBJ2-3	TGTGCCAGCAGTGCCCACAGGGGGGGTACGCAGTATTTT	CASSAHRGGTQYF
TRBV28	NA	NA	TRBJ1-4	TGTGCCAGCCAAACCAGGGATGGGCTGTTTTTT	CASQTRDGLFF
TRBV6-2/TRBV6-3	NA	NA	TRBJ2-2	TGTGCCAGCAGTAAGAACGGACTACCCGGGGAGCTGTTTTTT	CASSKNGLPGELFF
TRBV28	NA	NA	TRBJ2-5	TGTGCCAGCAGTTTGTTGTCGGATCAAGAGACCCAGTACTTC	CASSLLSDQETQYF
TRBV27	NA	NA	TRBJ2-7	TGTGCCAGTTCCTGGCAGCTTGGTAGCGAGCAGTACTTC	CASSWQLGSEQYF
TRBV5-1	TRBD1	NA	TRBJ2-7	TGCGCCAGCAGCTACCCGACAGGGAACTCCTACAATGAGCAGTACTTC	CASSYPTGNSYNEQYF
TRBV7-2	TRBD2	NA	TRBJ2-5	TGTGCCAGCAGCTTAGAAGGGCTAGCGGGGGGTGGGCCGATCGAGTACTTC	CASSLEGLAGGGPIEYF
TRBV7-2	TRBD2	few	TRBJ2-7	TGTGCCAGCAGCTTGACTAGCTGGGGCTACGAGCAGTACTTC	CASSLTSWGYEQYF
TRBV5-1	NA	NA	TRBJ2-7	TGCGCCAGCAGCTTGGGCTATAGTAGGAGCTCCTACGAGCAGTACTTC	CASSLGYSRSSYEQYF
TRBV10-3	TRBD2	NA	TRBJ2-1	TGTGCCATCGGGCGGGAGGGACGCGACAATGAGCAGTTCTTC	CAIGREGRDNEQFF
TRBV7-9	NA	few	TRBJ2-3	TGTGCCAGCAGCTTGCACAGGGATACGCAGTATTTT	CASSLHRDTQYF
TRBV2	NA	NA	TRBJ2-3	TGTGCCAGCAGTCCTCTGACTAGTAGGAGCCTGGACACGCAGTATTTT	CASSPLTSRSLDTQYF
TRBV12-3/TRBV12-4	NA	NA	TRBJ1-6	TGTGCCAGCAGTTTAAACCCCAGGAGGAAGAATTCACCCCTCCACTTT	CASSLNPRRKNSPLHF